These 14 T cell receptor beta chains came from one sample sequenced in a study of regulatory T cells in long-lasting Graves disease. Indicated time point: persistent/refractory GD, antithyroid drugs over 5 years with positive TRAb. Researchers made the TCR library from RNA that was extracted from PBMCs. Construction of TCR beta libraries relied on iRepertoire HTBI primers and on Arm-PCR targeting CDR3 regions. TCRdb fed the multiplex PCR reads into MiXCR, producing one record per CDR3 protein. The repertoire holds about 290,000 distinct CDR3 sequences, roughly a fifth seen once, with 45% to 70% in the top ten. Sample: peripheral blood mononuclear cells (PBMCs), taken when the disease was refractory, from a patient treated with antithyroid drugs. All receptors derive from a female donor with Graves disease.

This clonotype was recorded at least ten times. This chain joins TRBV10-2 and TRBJ2-6, with D perhaps TRBD1 or TRBD2 (5 bases each). Germline CDR1 and CDR2: WSHSY and SAAADI. The CDR3 runs 17 residues. The V gene lost 7 bases and the J gene lost 0 bases, with 16 bases spanning the gap. The CDR3 region is CASTTGTVTSGANVLTF. The CDR3 coding sequence is TGCGCCAGCACCACCGGGACGGTCACCTCTGGGGCCAACGTCCTGACTTTC.

This chain uses TRBV29-1 with TRBJ2-2; the match to TRBD2 covers 7 bases. Germline loops: CDR1 SQVTM, CDR2 ANQGSEA. The CDR3 loop spans 15 amino acids. V shed 5 bases, J shed 2 bases, and the junction held 8 bases outside the gene matches. The CDR3 coding sequence is TGCAGCGTTCCCAGCGGGGCCACCAACACCGGGGAGCTGTTTTTT. This encodes CSVPSGATNTGELFF.

V usage is TRBV28 and J usage is TRBJ2-3; 12 nucleotides align to TRBD2. CDR1 MDHEN and CDR2 SYDVKM come from the germline V gene. J was trimmed by 6 bases and V by 3 bases; bases with no gene match: 10. The length of the CDR3 is 17 residues. CDR3 DNA sequence: TGTGCCAGCAGTTTCTCTAGCCTAGCGGGGGGGTCGGATACGCAGTATTTT. This sequence encodes CASSFSSLAGGSDTQYF.

This clonotype showed up just a few times. The rearrangement uses TRBV7-9 and TRBJ2-7; 9 bases match TRBD2. CDR1 and CDR2 from the germline V gene are SEHNR and FQNEAQ (reference sequence). The CDR3 has 16 residues. Trimming at V came to 3 bases and at J to 3 bases, leaving 9 bases not matched to a gene. The CDR3 here is CASSLGLAGRHYEQYF. In nucleotides, the CDR3 is TGTGCCAGCAGCTTGGGTCTAGCGGGACGACACTACGAGCAGTACTTC.

This clonotype was seen repeatedly, ten times or more. The chain joins TRBV2 to TRBJ1-5, with TRBD1 matching over 8 bases. The junction had 5 bases not matched to a gene; V was cut back by 1 base and J by 6 bases. Germline assignment: CDR1 SNHLY and CDR2 FYNNEI. This CDR3 has 15 amino acids. The CDR3 reads CASSEGTGIPQPQHF. The CDR3 DNA follows: TGTGCCAGCAGTGAAGGGACAGGGATTCCTCAGCCCCAGCATTTT. Based on the CDR3 plus reference TRBV2 and TRBJ1-5, the full variable domain is EPEVTQTPSHQVTQMGQEVILRCVPISNHLYFYWYRQILGQKVEFLVSFYNNEISEKSEIFDDQFSVERPDGSNFTLKIRSTKLEDSAMYFCASSEGTGIPQPQHFGDGTRLSIL.

This rearrangement joins TRBV7-6 to TRBJ1-6; 8 positions agree with TRBD1. This CDR3 spans 15 amino acids. V lost 4 bases and J lost 10; bases outside the gene matches: 9. The germline gives CDR1 SGHVS, CDR2 FNYEAQ. CDR3 sequence reads: CASSSTGGTGSPLHF. The DNA for the CDR3 is TGTGCCAGCAGCTCAACAGGGGGTACTGGATCACCCCTCCACTTT.

This clonotype was detected a few times. This sequence joins TRBV4-3 and TRBJ1-4; 8 bases fit TRBD1. CDR1 is LGHNA and CDR2 is YSLEER in the germline V gene. The trim removed 4 bases at V and 8 bases at J, leaving 3 bases unmatched. This CDR3 contains 13 residues. CDR3 DNA: TGCGCCAGCAGCCCCCGACAGGGGGAAAAACTGTTTTTT. This encodes CASSPRQGEKLFF.

This clonotype was seen at least ten times. The gene calls are TRBV20-1 and TRBJ1-2, with D unclear. CDR1 and CDR2 from the germline V gene are DFQATT and SNEGSKA (reference sequence). The CDR3 is made up of 12 amino acids. V lost 5 bases and J lost 1, with 8 bases in between. The CDR3 loop reads CSADAVNYGYTF. Here the CDR3 DNA reads TGCAGTGCTGACGCAGTTAACTATGGCTACACCTTC.

Points on this clonotype: The junction does not match germline at one end; this may be a read error. Here the CDR3 reads CASSVQGPPYERYF. The DNA for the CDR3 is TGTGCCAGCAGTGTACAGGGGCCTCCCTACGAGCGGTACTTC. V gene TRBV6-1 combines with J gene TRBJ2-7; TRBD1 matches 7 bases. CDR3 size: 14 residues. Germline loops: CDR1 MNHNS, CDR2 SASEGT.

This clonotype was counted at least ten times. The CDR3 loop reads CASSLVAGGVTYF. The CDR3 nucleotides read TGTGCCAGCAGCTTAGTAGCGGGAGGGGTAACGTATTTT. The gene calls are TRBV7-2 and TRBJ2-3; TRBD2 agrees at 11 bases. Germline V CDR1 and CDR2: SGHTA, FQGNSA. J was trimmed by 14 bases and V by 1 base; bases with no gene match: 5. CDR3 length equals 13 residues.

This rearrangement joins TRBV19 to TRBJ1-5; D unclear. Germline values: CDR1 LNHDA, CDR2 SQIVND (reference sequence). Trimming removed 4 bases at V and 3 bases at J, with 7 bases between. The CDR3 sequence is 13 residues long. The CDR3 sequence is CASSNSFNQPQHF. The CDR3 nucleotides are TGTGCCAGTAGTAACAGTTTCAATCAGCCCCAGCATTTT.

The chain links TRBV5-1 to TRBJ1-3, with D possibly TRBD1 on 5 matching bases. With 4 bases removed from V and 0 bases from J, the gap between germline ends came to 8 bases. The CDR3 runs to 14 residues. Germline CDR1 SGHRS, CDR2 YFSETQ. The CDR3 DNA sequence: TGCGCCAGCAGCAAAGACAGCTCTGGAAACACCATATATTTT. Translation: CASSKDSSGNTIYF.

The chain employs TRBV6-2 or TRBV6-3 and TRBJ2-4; the D gene is possibly TRBD2 (6 bases). The CDR3 sequence is 13 residues long. Germline CDR1 and CDR2: MNHEY and SVGEGT. The V end lost 3 bases, the J end lost 8 bases, and 11 bases lay between the germline ends. For the CDR3, the DNA is TGTGCCAGCAGTTATGTAGGCGGGGACATTCAGTACTTC. Translation: CASSYVGGDIQYF.

Worth noting for this clonotype: A much larger clonotype is one base distant, so this may be a read error. The chain has TRBV12-3 or TRBV12-4 and TRBJ1-1; D unresolved. This CDR3 has 16 amino acids. The CDR3 region is CASSFFPRKTNAEAFF. The CDR3 DNA follows: TGTGCCAGCAGTTTCTTCCCCAGGAAGACGAACGCTGAAGCTTTCTTT.